Listed below are T cell receptor beta chains from one sample, sequenced in a study of blood T cell repertoires in COVID-19. Clones were sequenced by immunoSEQ multiplex PCR, and TCRdb holds only the in-frame ones, with some missing. The sample carries about 340,000 clones, 65% to 90% recorded once. Sequenced: PBMCs or T cells enriched from blood (not recorded which). The receptor set was obtained from a middle-aged woman with acute COVID-19. CDR3s include the opening cysteine and the closing phenylalanine or tryptophan. The D gene is left open where the match is weak. Only part of the rows carry a size: once, few, many, or a class if the clone is expanded.

V gene	J gene	D gene	clone size	CDR3 protein	CDR3 DNA
TRBV6-1	TRBJ1-2	-	few	CASSEQGLVDGYTF	TGTGCCAGCAGTGAACAGGGTTTGGTGGATGGCTACACCTTC
TRBV7-9	TRBJ1-1	-	-	CASSLLFPQNTEAFF	TGTGCCAGCAGCTTGCTTTTCCCACAGAACACTGAAGCTTTCTTT
TRBV7-9	TRBJ2-5	TRBD2	-	CASSLAGPSGRGETQYF	TGTGCCAGCAGCTTAGCTGGACCTAGCGGGAGAGGAGAGACCCAGTACTTC
TRBV5-4	TRBJ2-3	TRBD2	-	CASSLELLAGDTQYF	TGTGCCAGCAGCTTGGAATTACTAGCGGGGGATACGCAGTATTTT
TRBV3-1/TRBV3-2	TRBJ2-2	TRBD1	-	CASSQDFRGRNGELFF	TGTGCCAGCAGCCAAGATTTCAGGGGGCGAAACGGGGAGCTGTTTTTT
TRBV18	TRBJ2-7	TRBD1	-	CASSPGQGLYYEQYF	TGTGCCAGCTCACCGGGACAGGGATTATACTACGAGCAGTACTTC
TRBV6-4	TRBJ2-3	-	-	CASSVSGTDTQYF	TGTGCCAGCAGTGTTAGCGGCACAGATACGCAGTATTTT
TRBV7-2	TRBJ1-6	TRBD1	-	CASSRDRGRGSPLHF	TGTGCCAGCAGCCGGGACAGGGGGCGCGGTTCACCCCTCCACTTT
TRBV30	TRBJ1-5	-	-	CAWPDTPVIGNQPQHF	TGTGCCTGGCCGGACACCCCCGTGATCGGCAATCAGCCCCAGCATTTT
TRBV6-1	TRBJ1-3	-	-	CASSDQGPSPGNTIYF	TGTGCCAGCAGTGACCAGGGGCCGTCCCCTGGAAACACCATATATTTT
TRBV5-1	TRBJ1-5	TRBD1	-	CASSLGSGGSNQPQHF	TGCGCCAGCAGCTTGGGGTCAGGGGGCAGCAATCAGCCCCAGCATTTT
TRBV5-1	TRBJ1-1	-	-	CASIPGNGGTEAFF	TGCGCCAGCATCCCGGGGAACGGGGGGACTGAAGCTTTCTTT
TRBV4-3	TRBJ2-7	-	-	CASSPTRDYEQYF	TGCGCCAGCAGCCCCACCAGGGACTACGAGCAGTACTTC